This entry features one T cell receptor (beta chain) sequence. Researchers used 5'RACE with constant-segment primers to make TCR alpha and TCR beta cDNA libraries that carry sample barcodes and UMIs. From the 5' RACE reads, TCRdb called clonotypes with MiXCR, one entry per CDR3 protein. This sample carries some 210,000 distinct CDR3 sequences, around 30% of them seen once, and the ten largest clones take about an eighth. This CDR3 is built from 15 residues. Germline values: CDR1 DFQATT, CDR2 SNEGSKA (reference sequence). V was cut by 0 bases and J by 6 bases, with 16 bases left in between. The sample is drawn from a study of T-cell memory formation after mild COVID-19.

This chain links TRBV20-1 with TRBJ2-3, with a possible D match to TRBD2 (6 bases). Specimen: PBMCs or a T cell subset sorted from them (not recorded which). The sequence was obtained from an adult woman who had mild COVID-19 (a few samples of this study predate the infection). Cell type and time point are not known. The CDR3 coding sequence is TGCAGTGCTAGAGATCCCAAGACCAGCGGGGATACGCAGTATTTT. Protein: CSARDPKTSGDTQYF.